What follows describes a single TCR beta chain. No cognate antigen has been identified for it. Base qualities are missing; no much larger clone stands one base away. The data were taken from a study of cytomegalovirus exposure and HLA in healthy donors (dated by TCRdb to the late 2010s). At the level of the whole study: An earlier analysis of fewer than 750 of the donors reported about 300 Gb of sequence data and 95 million to 140 million unique TCR beta sequences obtained from around 180 million T cells. Roughly 300 gigabases of sequencing data and 91 million or so unique TCR sequences made up an early release that covered several hundred HLA-typed donors. Of the 398 genotyped donors, roughly 80% fell in the genetic ancestry cluster associated with self-reported Caucasian donors. The aim of the study was to test whether cataloging public T cell receptors could identify signatures of past pathogen exposure. Using immunosequencing, the study profiled T cell repertoires from approximately 700 subjects and related those repertoires to cytomegalovirus serostatus. A separate validation cohort of roughly 130 different subjects was used in addition to the roughly 620-subject first cohort. To predict cytomegalovirus infection status, the study combined high-throughput TCR immunosequencing, statistical association of individual TCRs with disease status, and machine learning. A later analysis re-examined previously published TCR beta repertoires from about 700 donors and added high-resolution HLA genotyping to investigate patterns of TCR occurrence. The later analysis used no new phenotypic data to find candidate immune exposures, relying instead on TCR beta sequences and their occurrence across donors. In an earlier analysis of more than 550 of the donors, high-throughput TCR beta sequencing was used to judge whether each TCR beta V gene segment behaved as functional or pseudogenic. Alongside the repertoire data, information on donor age, sex, ethnicity and CMV serostatus was compiled. A later genetic analysis took genome-wide SNP genotypes for about three fifths of the 666 donors and used that subset as a discovery cohort. Every repertoire in the discovery cohort had been generated on one and the same sequencing platform. Class I and class II HLA loci were covered by the typing at four-digit resolution. The number of donors typed differed by locus, with about 629-630 for A, B, C, DRB1 and DQB1, around 560 for DQA1, over 600 for DPA1, and under 490 for DPB1. Four or five DR-DQ haplotypes were treated as single units for association and clustering because of strong linkage in the cohort. Among some 410 genotyped donors of the cohort, an average of around 240,000 unique TCR beta nucleotide sequences were sequenced per donor, roughly 20% of them non-productive. Broader findings and caveats from the paper: A further reported finding was that TCR beta sequences accurately predicted the HLA-A and HLA-B alleles for most subjects in the first cohort. In vitro tests confirmed that a few of the cytomegalovirus-associated TCR beta chains recognize cytomegalovirus antigens. While some public TCRs were present in many individuals, most TCR sequences turned up only very rarely across donors. A later analysis found that HLA-associated TCR beta chains were more clonally expanded and had lower generation probabilities than equally common non-associated chains. An association between a missense DCLRE1C variant and V-gene and J-gene trimming of TCR beta chains was found in a later genetic analysis and replicated in an independent cohort. Because the 87-base-pair reads could not distinguish some IMGT-functional V segments, including TRBV6-2 and TRBV6-3, those segments were excluded. Compared with the roughly 720-donor mean, donors in an Asian-associated ancestry cluster had fewer N-insertions in productive TCRs, according to a later genetic analysis. For the cohort, immune exposure information was limited to CMV serostatus. In an earlier analysis of some 500 of the donors, most TCR beta V segments were observed in productive rearrangements about 90% or about 30% of the time, broadly matching IMGT annotations. When HLA alleles, especially DR and DQ, strongly co-occurred, TCR associations were difficult to assign to individual alleles. In a later analysis, the rate of TCR association differed among HLA loci, with DRB1 alleles having the most associated TCRs and HLA-C alleles having the fewest. HLA typing was unavailable for some donors at each locus, so association tests used only the typed subset. At a false discovery rate of 0.05, a later analysis linked some 17,000 TCR beta sequences to specific HLA alleles. Only TCR beta chains were sequenced in this cohort, and the absence of alpha or paired-chain data limited detectable features. The earlier analysis of 587 of the donors excluded approximately 15 rarely observed V segments, including chromosome 9 orphons, because counts were too low. A later analysis reported that several top co-occurrence clusters appeared linked to parvovirus B19, influenza, CMV and Epstein-Barr virus. The classifier was reported to diagnose cytomegalovirus status with high specificity and sensitivity in both the original and validation cohorts. The authors suggested that the approach could potentially be extended to other disease states and immunological phenotypes. The study listed 164 TCR beta chains as associated with cytomegalovirus. Sequencing depth was assumed to be roughly uniform across donors in the presence/absence analyses, though that assumption may not hold. Linkage disequilibrium might explain the correlated functional status among segregating V segments, but an unknown experimental factor could not be ruled out. A group of highly shared sequence variants was considered likely to be a technical artifact of the sequencing pipeline. Most CMV-associated TCR beta chains appeared to be HLA-restricted in a later analysis, and the HLA associations seemed to be driven largely by CMV exposure.

Libraries were built with the immunoSEQ multiplex PCR assay. For the multiplex PCR, a mixture combining 60 forward primers for TCR Vbeta segments and 13 reverse primers for TCR Jbeta segments was used. The CDR3 region of rearranged TCR beta genes was amplified from genomic DNA with a multiplex PCR assay. The Illumina HiSeq System was used to sequence the amplified TCR beta libraries as 87-base-pair reads. On the authors' methods: Across the 500 to 700 repertoires, a later analysis counted tens of millions of unique TCR beta chains, roughly 11 million of which were shared by at least two donors. Raw reads were error-corrected and collapsed into unique sequences with a nearest-neighbor algorithm that merged closely related sequences to remove PCR and sequencing errors. Alignment of CDR3 sequences to IMGT reference sequences was used to assign V, D and J gene segments. Each retained sequence needed at least a six-nucleotide match to both a V gene segment and a J gene segment. A rearrangement was called productive if the CDR3 had no stop codons and remained in frame with V and J, and every other rearrangement was called non-productive. CDR3 was defined by IMGT convention, running from the second conserved V-encoded cysteine to the conserved J-encoded phenylalanine. In an earlier analysis of around 540 of the donors, sequences lacking an unambiguous match to a single V gene segment were excluded. In an earlier analysis of a few hundred of the donors, V segments were called functional above 56.7% productive rearrangements and were called segregating when the between-donor standard deviation exceeded 5%. A statistical classification framework was built to diagnose cytomegalovirus status from the catalog of TCR beta chain sequences. In a later analysis, TCR nucleotide sequences were compared against IMGT/GENE-DB human TR gene sequences so that V and J genes could be assigned. In a later analysis, CDR3 sequences and most-parsimonious VDJ recombination scenarios were assigned using the TCRdist pipeline. A later analysis defined each TCR beta chain by its CDR3 amino acid sequence plus V-gene family, and excluded reads lacking a unique V-gene family. In a later analysis, a few hundred highly shared, low-generation-probability nucleotide sequences were removed to address suspected cross-contamination and a sequencing artifact. In a later analysis, a clonal expansion index for each public chain was calculated from normalized within-repertoire ranks of inferred template counts. In a later analysis, generation probabilities were computed with a VDJ recombination model fitted to out-of-frame rearrangements, and the resulting probabilities were checked against IGoR. In a later analysis, TCR-TCR, TCR-HLA and TCR-CMV co-occurrence was scored with hypergeometric tests, and a repertoire-size bias correction was applied to TCR pairs. To estimate false discovery rates, a later analysis permuted the HLA or CMV assignments 20 times. In a later analysis, co-occurring TCRs were grouped using DBSCAN, and TCRdist sequence similarity was added for clustering within HLA-allele-positive subsets. For co-occurrence clustering, repertoires with fewer than 30,000 or more than 120,000 public chains were excluded, along with several repertoires with anomalous nucleotide sharing. TCRdb holds this immuneACCESS table with in-frame rearrangements only. Some clones are missing; in checked studies, unresolved V genes explain under half, and the rest has no known cause. V and J calls and clone size follow that table, whereas D and trimming were derived from the DNA. Present in this sample are 180,000 or so clones, 70% to 85% of which were seen just once. Clones ranked in the top ten supply 3.7% of the sample.

The germline V gene specifies SGHRS as CDR1 and YFSETQ as CDR2. A distance of 9 bases separates the germline ends of V and J, which lose 1 base and 2 bases respectively. Including cysteine and phenylalanine, the CDR3 has 15 amino acids. Solely the CDR3 DNA is kept, with 45 bases framed from the first base. The cohort comprised more than 550 healthy bone marrow donors. Cohort members were all nominally healthy when sampled, although unrecorded immune exposures were likely present. The donor was CMV seropositive and belonged to the group of more than 250 seropositive cohort members. A peripheral blood sample was collected from each donor, and TCR beta sequencing was performed on peripheral blood mononuclear cells. Genomic DNA extraction from the blood cell samples was performed with the Qiagen DNeasy Blood Extraction Kit.

This receptor chain uses TRBV5-1 and TRBJ2-2, with TRBD2 perhaps the D gene, on 6 matching bases. Sequencing input: PBMCs. The clonotype was recovered from an older woman in good health and CMV-seropositive. The CDR3: CASSLQLANTGELFF. The DNA is TGCGCCAGCAGCTTGCAACTAGCCAACACCGGGGAGCTGTTTTTT.